This paragraph covers one T cell receptor (beta chain) sequence. Its matching antigen is unknown. When ten to eleven days of culture had elapsed, CD4+ T cells were isolated. This specimen belongs to a study of vaccination effects on CD4 cells after COVID-19. Study-level background: Before sequencing, viral peptide pools were used by the ViraFEST assay to expand antigen-specific CD4+ T cells.

V was shortened by 4 bases and J by 5 bases, with 17 bases between the two germline ends. The CDR3 loop spans 15 amino acids. In germline, CDR1 is LGHNA, CDR2 YSLEER. Sequenced by immunoSEQ multiplex PCR; TCRdb stores in-frame clones only, minus some. The sample lists about 74,000 clones; approximately 80% were seen once. V gene TRBV4-3 combines with J gene TRBJ2-5; possible D gene TRBD2, 5 bases. The origin of this receptor is a human donor who received a COVID-19 vaccine. Sample: CD4+ T cells from PBMCs cultured without peptide, taken before COVID-19 vaccination. The CDR3 region has the DNA TGCGCCAGCAGCCCGTACTACGGGGTGCCTGAGACCCAGTACTTC. Protein: CASSPYYGVPETQYF.